Shown below are 29 T cell receptor beta chains from a single sample sequenced in a study of early T cells in non-severe SARS-CoV-2 infection. TCRdb called the 5' RACE reads again in MiXCR, with one record for every CDR3 protein. The sample consists of 30,000 to 40,000 distinct CDR3 sequences, roughly 6% of them appearing once. Material for sequencing was whole blood. The receptors originated from an adult who was a healthcare worker with PCR-confirmed SARS-CoV-2 infection or an uninfected control (not recorded which).

This clonotype was picked up many times. The chain uses TRBV20-1 and TRBJ1-1; D might be TRBD1 (6 bases). Germline V gene sequence: CDR1 DFQATT, CDR2 SNEGSKA (reference sequence). V lost 3 bases to trimming and J lost 5 bases, with 10 bases between them. CDR3 size: 12 residues. The CDR3 DNA is TGCAGTGCTAGGGTGACAGGAACTGAAGCTTTCTTT. It translates to CSARVTGTEAFF.

In its sample, this clonotype was seen many times. The chain uses TRBV4-3 and TRBJ2-7; D ambiguous. CDR3 length: 13 amino acids. Trimming left V 0 bases short and J 5 bases short, with 8 bases between. Germline CDR1 is LGHNA and CDR2 is YSLEER. CDR3 amino acids: CASSQEASHEQYF. The CDR3 DNA reads as TGCGCCAGCAGCCAAGAGGCCAGCCACGAGCAGTACTTC.

This clonotype was seen repeatedly, ten times or more. This rearrangement joins TRBV12-3 or TRBV12-4 to TRBJ2-3; D not certain. This CDR3 has 14 amino acids. Trimming pared 2 bases from V and 4 bases from J, leaving 10 bases between. DNA for the CDR3: TGTGCCAGCAGTTTACTCAACTATGCAGATACGCAGTATTTT. Translation gives CASSLLNYADTQYF.

This clonotype appeared many times. V and J are TRBV7-9 and TRBJ1-1, with a tentative D call TRBD1 (5 bases). CDR1 SEHNR and CDR2 FQNEAQ come from the germline V gene (reference sequence). V was clipped by 1 base and J by 3 bases, with 15 bases between them. The CDR3 consists of 16 residues. CDR3 sequence: CASSLGIRGADTEAFF. The DNA for the CDR3 is TGTGCCAGCAGCTTAGGGATTAGAGGGGCGGACACTGAAGCTTTCTTT.

The J gene is TRBJ2-4, the V gene TRBV27, with D perhaps matching TRBD1 or TRBD2 (5 bases each). V was pared by 4 bases and J by 0 bases, with 16 bases between. This CDR3 comprises 17 residues. Germline V gene data show CDR1 as MNHEY and CDR2 as SMNVEV (reference sequence). The chain's CDR3 is CASSSDNSGRAKNIQYF. The CDR3 bases are TGTGCCAGCAGTTCGGACAACAGTGGGAGAGCCAAAAACATTCAGTACTTC.

This clonotype occurred a few times. The chain links TRBV12-3 or TRBV12-4 to TRBJ2-4; 7 bases are shared with TRBD1. This CDR3 is 15 amino acids long. J lost 5 bases, V lost 5 bases, and 9 bases had no gene match. CDR3 sequence: CASSPQGDPENIQYF. CDR3 in DNA: TGTGCCAGCAGTCCTCAGGGGGACCCTGAAAACATTCAGTACTTC.

This clonotype was seen many times. The J gene is TRBJ2-1, the V gene TRBV19; 9 nucleotides agree with TRBD1. CDR1 and CDR2 (germline): LNHDA, SQIVND (reference sequence). The CDR3 is 12 residues long. V gave up 9 bases and J gave up 8 bases; unmatched junction bases: 5. The CDR3, as DNA: TGTGCCAGAGAGAGGACAGGGGATGAGCAGTTCTTC. Amino acid sequence: CARERTGDEQFF. The full variable domain, rest sourced from reference TRBV19 and TRBJ2-1, is DGGITQSPKYLFRKEGQNVTLSCEQNLNHDAMYWYRQDPGQGLRLIYYSQIVNDFQKGDIAEGYSVSREKKESFPLTVTSAQKNPTAFYLCARERTGDEQFFGPGTRLTVL.

J is TRBJ1-4 and V is TRBV11-2; no definite D call. Germline values: CDR1 SGHAT, CDR2 FQNNGV. CDR3 length equals 14 residues. The germline V and J ends were trimmed by 3 bases and 7 bases, with 12 bases remaining between them. The CDR3 loop reads CASSFGPTTEKLFF. The CDR3 DNA reads as TGTGCCAGCAGCTTCGGGCCTACAACTGAAAAACTGTTTTTT.

This clonotype appeared many times. This rearrangement joins TRBV9 to TRBJ1-1; 8 positions agree with TRBD1. The trim removed 2 bases at V and 2 bases at J, leaving 2 bases unmatched. The CDR3 runs to 14 residues. Germline values: CDR1 SGDLS, CDR2 YYNGEE. Here the CDR3 DNA reads TGTGCCAGCAGCGTTGGGACAGGTAACACTGAAGCTTTCTTT. Its translation is CASSVGTGNTEAFF.

This CDR3 is CASNPDRELDTQYF. The CDR3 nucleotides are TGTGCCAGCAACCCGGACAGGGAGTTAGATACGCAGTATTTT. The chain combines TRBV25-1 with TRBJ2-3; 8 bases match TRBD1. This CDR3 contains 14 residues. Germline V CDR1 and CDR2: MGHDK, SYGVNS. J lost 5 bases, V lost 7 bases, and 8 bases had no gene match. The full variable domain, rest sourced from reference TRBV25-1 and TRBJ2-3, is EADIYQTPRYLVIGTGKKITLECSQTMGHDKMYWYQQDPGMELHLIHYSYGVNSTEKGDLSSESTVSRIRTEHFPLTLESARPSHTSQYLCASNPDRELDTQYFGPGTRLTVL.

The CDR3 reads CASSYAQETQYF. The CDR3 DNA sequence: TGCGCCAGCAGCTATGCCCAAGAGACCCAGTACTTC. The rearrangement uses TRBV5-1 and TRBJ2-5; D unresolved. V lost 3 bases to trimming and J lost 1 base, with 4 bases between them. Germline CDR1 is SGHRS and CDR2 is YFSETQ. CDR3 length equals 12 residues.

This clonotype was recorded many times. The chain links TRBV20-1 to TRBJ2-1, with 9 bases fitting TRBD2. V shed 1 base, J shed 4 bases, and the junction held 8 bases outside the gene matches. Germline CDR1 and CDR2: DFQATT and SNEGSKA (reference sequence). CDR3 size: 16 residues. The CDR3 is CSARVKPGLAYNEQFF. Written as DNA, the CDR3 is TGCAGTGCTAGAGTAAAACCGGGACTAGCATACAATGAGCAGTTCTTC.

There are a few counts of this clonotype. The chain links TRBV7-6 to TRBJ2-3; no reliable D call. Trimming cost V 5 bases and J 3 bases, with 15 bases left between them. The germline V gene has CDR1 SGHVS and CDR2 FNYEAQ. The CDR3 runs to 15 residues. The CDR3 loop is CASSEDPRRTDTQYF. CDR3 DNA sequence: TGTGCCAGCAGCGAGGACCCAAGAAGAACAGATACGCAGTATTTT.

This clonotype has a count of ten or more. This chain connects TRBV15 to TRBJ1-1, with D unclear. This CDR3 comprises 13 residues. The V gene lost 3 bases and the J gene lost 0 bases, with 5 bases spanning the gap. The germline V gene encodes CDR1 LNHNV and CDR2 YYDKDF (reference sequence). The CDR3 sequence: CATSRQLNTEAFF. CDR3 in DNA: TGTGCCACCAGCAGGCAGTTGAACACTGAAGCTTTCTTT. Using reference TRBV15 and TRBJ1-1 for the parts outside the CDR3, the full variable domain is DAMVIQNPRYQVTQFGKPVTLSCSQTLNHNVMYWYQQKSSQAPKLLFHYYDKDFNNEADTPDNFQSRRPNTSFCFLDIRSPGLGDTAMYLCATSRQLNTEAFFGQGTRLTVV.

In its sample, this clonotype was seen many times. V gene TRBV7-9 combines with J gene TRBJ1-5, with D perhaps matching TRBD1 (6 bases). Trimming left V 0 bases short and J 1 base short, with 16 bases between. CDR3 size: 18 residues. Germline assignment: CDR1 SEHNR and CDR2 FQNEAQ (reference sequence). This chain's CDR3 is CASSLAWGHGKSNQPQHF. For the CDR3, the DNA is TGTGCCAGCAGCTTAGCTTGGGGACATGGGAAAAGCAATCAGCCCCAGCATTTT.

Worth noting for this clonotype: This may be a read error, as it is one base from a much larger clone. The chain joins TRBV12-3 or TRBV12-4 to TRBJ1-1, with D maybe TRBD1 (6 bases). V was clipped by 6 bases and J by 2 bases, with 19 bases between them. There are 16 residues in the CDR3. The CDR3 DNA sequence: TGTGCCAGCAGGCAAAGCAGGGTAGGGACAAACACTGAAGCTTTCTTT. This gives the protein CASRQSRVGTNTEAFF.

This clonotype was found once. This may arise from a read error, as a much more abundant clone is one base away. The conserved final phenylalanine or tryptophan is absent from the CDR3, which likely points to a read error. V is TRBV20-1 and J is TRBJ2-3; D remains unclear. Trimming stripped 2 bases from V and 2 bases from J, with 8 bases between. The CDR3 runs 13 residues. CDR1 and CDR2 from the germline V gene are DFQATT and SNEGSKA (reference sequence). For the CDR3, the DNA is TGCAGTGCTAGACTCACAGACACAGATACGCAGTATCTT. Its protein is CSARLTDTDTQYL.

This chain joins TRBV28 and TRBJ2-5; D is undetermined. The CDR3 is 12 amino acids. V lost 9 bases and J lost 5, with 13 bases in between. CDR1 and CDR2 from the germline V gene are MDHEN and SYDVKM. The CDR3 DNA reads as TGTGCCAGTTGGACGGCCGCGGAGACCCAGTACTTC. The encoded protein is CASWTAAETQYF.

At least ten counts were recorded for this clonotype. The chain joins TRBV11-2 to TRBJ2-7; 12 bases are a match to TRBD2. The V gene end was trimmed by 5 bases and the J gene end by 2 bases; junction bases not matched to a gene: 4. Germline V gene sequence: CDR1 SGHAT, CDR2 FQNNGV. The CDR3 loop spans 15 amino acids. CDR3 sequence (DNA): TGTGCCAGCAGCCGGCTAGCGGGGGGGACCTACGAGCAGTACTTC. Translating gives CASSRLAGGTYEQYF.

The table lists this clonotype with many counts. This chain uses TRBV15 with TRBJ1-6; D perhaps matches TRBD1 (6 bases). V lost 0 bases and J lost 10, with 13 bases in between. Germline loops: CDR1 LNHNV, CDR2 YYDKDF (reference sequence). The CDR3 runs to 15 residues. CDR3 loop: CATSRDRGAGSPLHF. The CDR3 DNA reads as TGTGCCACCAGCAGAGATCGGGGGGCAGGGTCACCCCTCCACTTT.

The table lists this clonotype with many counts. The V gene is TRBV20-1, the J gene TRBJ2-5, with TRBD2 matching over 11 bases. This CDR3 has 17 residues. Trimming cost V 6 bases and J 7 bases; bases outside gene matches: 19. Germline V gives CDR1 DFQATT, CDR2 SNEGSKA (reference sequence). DNA for the CDR3: TGCAGTGCGGAACTAGCGGGGGCACTCAAAGAGACCCGGACCCAGTACTTC. Protein: CSAELAGALKETRTQYF.

This clonotype was detected ten times or more. This sequence joins TRBV7-9 and TRBJ1-1; 8 nucleotides line up with TRBD1. In germline, CDR1 is SEHNR, CDR2 FQNEAQ (reference sequence). V shed 5 bases and J 3 bases; nucleotides not matched to a gene: 5. The CDR3 spans 14 residues. The CDR3 DNA reads as TGTGCCAGCAGCCGACAGGGGATCGACACTGAAGCTTTCTTT. Its protein is CASSRQGIDTEAFF.

This clonotype has a count of ten or more. CDR3 region: CASSASGTREQYF. The CDR3 DNA follows: TGCGCCAGCTCCGCCTCTGGGACACGGGAGCAGTACTTC. The V and J genes are TRBV5-1 and TRBJ2-7; TRBD1 is a possible D gene (6 bases). CDR1 and CDR2 from the germline V gene are SGHRS and YFSETQ. The CDR3 extends over 13 amino acids. Between the trimmed V and J ends, which lost 7 bases and 7 bases, there was a span of 18 bases.

The chain couples TRBV20-1 to TRBJ2-5; 7 positions match TRBD1. Germline CDR1 reads DFQATT; CDR2 reads SNEGSKA (reference sequence). The CDR3 sequence is 13 residues long. With 4 bases clipped from V and 2 bases from J, the junction kept 4 bases outside the gene matches. The CDR3 DNA is TGCAGTGCTACCCGACAGGGTCAAGAGACCCAGTACTTC. This gives the protein CSATRQGQETQYF.

This clonotype showed up just a few times. V and J are TRBV7-9 and TRBJ2-1; D is possibly TRBD1 (5 bases). Deletions cut 1 base from V and 8 bases from J, with 9 bases between. There are 13 residues in the CDR3. Germline V gene lookup returns CDR1 SEHNR and CDR2 FQNEAQ (reference sequence). CDR3 bases: TGTGCCAGCAGCTTAGACCTCAGGGATGAGCAGTTCTTC. Amino acid sequence: CASSLDLRDEQFF.

This clonotype was detected ten times or more. The chain uses TRBV28 and TRBJ2-5, with D perhaps matching TRBD1 (6 bases). This CDR3 is 18 amino acids long. Trimming shortened V by 4 bases and J by 1 base, and 22 bases separated the two germline ends. From germline, CDR1 is MDHEN and CDR2 SYDVKM. CDR3 amino acids: CASSSPGIRTDSQETQYF. The CDR3 DNA sequence: TGTGCCAGCAGTTCCCCCGGGATCCGGACAGATTCCCAAGAGACCCAGTACTTC.

The V call is TRBV28, the J call TRBJ1-6, with D unclear. Germline V lookup: CDR1 MDHEN, CDR2 SYDVKM. The V end lost 5 bases, the J end lost 6 bases, and 14 bases lay between the germline ends. The CDR3 is 15 amino acids. The CDR3 sequence: CASSTAQGRNSPLHF. As DNA, the CDR3 is TGTGCCAGCAGTACAGCTCAAGGTCGTAATTCACCCCTCCACTTT. The entire variable domain, with the rest obtained from reference TRBV28 and TRBJ1-6, is as follows: DVKVTQSSRYLVKRTGEKVFLECVQDMDHENMFWYRQDPGLGLRLIYFSYDVKMKEKGDIPEGYSVSREKKERFSLILESASTNQTSMYLCASSTAQGRNSPLHFGNGTRLTVT.

This clonotype was counted many times. The chain employs TRBV19 and TRBJ2-6; D not resolved. Trimming removed 1 base from V and 1 base from J, with 5 bases in between. This CDR3 contains 15 residues. The germline gives CDR1 LNHDA, CDR2 SQIVND (reference sequence). As DNA, the CDR3 is TGTGCCAGTAGTATAGCGACATCTGGGGCCAACGTCCTGACTTTC. This encodes CASSIATSGANVLTF.

This clonotype turned up a few times. This sequence joins TRBV2 and TRBJ1-1; D gene uncertain. With 7 bases removed from V and 1 base from J, the gap between germline ends came to 10 bases. The CDR3 runs to 13 residues. Looked up from germline, CDR1 is SNHLY and CDR2 is FYNNEI. Here the CDR3 reads CASNLDTNTEAFF. As DNA, the CDR3 is TGTGCCAGCAATCTGGATACGAACACTGAAGCTTTCTTT. The variable domain in full, with the rest retrieved from reference TRBV2 and TRBJ1-1, is EPEVTQTPSHQVTQMGQEVILRCVPISNHLYFYWYRQILGQKVEFLVSFYNNEISEKSEIFDDQFSVERPDGSNFTLKIRSTKLEDSAMYFCASNLDTNTEAFFGQGTRLTVV.